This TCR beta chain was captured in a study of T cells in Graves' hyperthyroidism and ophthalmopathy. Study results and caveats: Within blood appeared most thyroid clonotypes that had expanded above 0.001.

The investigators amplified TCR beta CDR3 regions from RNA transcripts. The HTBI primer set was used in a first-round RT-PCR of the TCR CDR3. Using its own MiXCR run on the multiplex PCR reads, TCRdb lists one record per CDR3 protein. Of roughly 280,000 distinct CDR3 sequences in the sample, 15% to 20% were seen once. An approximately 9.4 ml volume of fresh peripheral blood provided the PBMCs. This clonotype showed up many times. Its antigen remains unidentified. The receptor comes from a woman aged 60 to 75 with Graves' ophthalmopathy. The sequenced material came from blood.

CDR3 in amino acids: CASSAGTAWNQPQHF. DNA of the CDR3: TGTGCCAGCAGCGCGGGGACAGCCTGGAATCAGCCCCAGCATTTT. The rearrangement joins TRBV5-8 to TRBJ1-5, with 7 bases matching TRBD1. The trim removed 4 bases at V and 4 bases at J, leaving 8 bases unmatched. The CDR3 spans 15 residues. Germline-derived CDR1 and CDR2 are SGHTS and YDEGEE.